Presented here are 20 T cell receptor beta chains from one specimen sequenced in a study of blood T cell repertoires in COVID-19. Sequencing was performed with immunoSEQ multiplex PCR; in TCRdb, only in-frame clones are kept and a portion is missing. The sample consists of approximately 200,000 clones, roughly 84% of them appearing once. Input material: peripheral blood. These receptors were obtained from a man in his forties or fifties with acute or convalescent COVID-19.

Regarding this clone: This may be a read error, as it is one base from a much larger clone. This chain links TRBV9 with TRBJ1-1, with a weak D call TRBD1 (6 bases). Germline V gene lookup returns CDR1 SGDLS and CDR2 YYNGEE. There are 13 residues in the CDR3. Trimming removed 1 base at V and 3 bases at J, with 7 bases between. The CDR3 DNA follows: TGTGCCAGCAGCGTACAGGGGTACACTGAAGCTTTCTTT. Its protein is CASSVQGYTEAFF. Full variable domain (remainder filled in from reference TRBV9 and TRBJ1-1): DSGVTQTPKHLITATGQRVTLRCSPRSGDLSVYWYQQSLDQGLQFLIQYYNGEERAKGNILERFSAQQFPDLHSELNLSSLELGDSALYFCASSVQGYTEAFFGQGTRLTVV.

The V gene is TRBV19, the J gene TRBJ1-6; 7 bases map to TRBD1. This CDR3 contains 17 residues. J lost 7 bases, V lost 2 bases, and 11 bases had no gene match. Germline V gene data show CDR1 as LNHDA and CDR2 as SQIVND (reference sequence). The CDR3 DNA reads as TGTGCCAGTAGTATATTCGCCGACAGGGCCCGAAATTCACCCCTCCACTTT. Translating gives CASSIFADRARNSPLHF. Full variable domain (rest looked up from reference TRBV19 and TRBJ1-6): DGGITQSPKYLFRKEGQNVTLSCEQNLNHDAMYWYRQDPGQGLRLIYYSQIVNDFQKGDIAEGYSVSREKKESFPLTVTSAQKNPTAFYLCASSIFADRARNSPLHFGNGTRLTVT.

The chain joins TRBV20-1 to TRBJ1-5, with unresolved D. Per the germline V gene, CDR1 is DFQATT and CDR2 is SNEGSKA (reference sequence). The CDR3 runs to 12 residues. V lost 3 bases, J lost 1 base, and 4 bases lay in between. CDR3 loop: CSASASNQPQHF. The CDR3, as DNA: TGCAGTGCTAGTGCGAGCAATCAGCCCCAGCATTTT.

This sequence joins TRBV24-1 and TRBJ1-4; tentatively, D is TRBD1 (5 bases). Trimming stripped 3 bases from V and 0 bases from J, with 7 bases between. The CDR3 runs to 15 residues. In germline, CDR1 is KGHDR, CDR2 SFDVKD. This chain's CDR3 is CATSDGATTNEKLFF. CDR3 coding DNA: TGTGCCACCAGTGATGGGGCTACAACTAATGAAAAACTGTTTTTT.

The chain joins TRBV2 to TRBJ1-1; D call uncertain. Germline assignment: CDR1 SNHLY and CDR2 FYNNEI. CDR3 length equals 13 residues. Trimming took 0 bases from V and 7 from J, leaving 9 bases between them. This chain's CDR3 is CASSEAAVLEAFF. As DNA, the CDR3 is TGTGCCAGCAGTGAAGCGGCGGTACTTGAAGCTTTCTTT.

The genes are TRBV30 and TRBJ2-5; 7 bases align to TRBD1. Germline lookup yields CDR1 GTSNPN and CDR2 SVGIG (reference sequence). V was pared by 0 bases and J by 2 bases, with 6 bases of the junction left unmatched. The CDR3 extends over 15 amino acids. The CDR3 DNA reads as TGTGCCTGGAGTGTAAATAGGGGGCGTCAAGAGACCCAGTACTTC. Residues: CAWSVNRGRQETQYF. Together with reference TRBV30 and TRBJ2-5, the CDR3 gives the full variable domain: SQTIHQWPATLVQPVGSPLSLECTVEGTSNPNLYWYRQAAGRGLQLLFYSVGIGQISSEVPQNLSASRPQDRQFILSSKKLLLSDSGFYLCAWSVNRGRQETQYFGPGTRLLVL.

The chain has TRBV28 and TRBJ1-1; 9 nucleotides agree with TRBD1. The CDR3 has 15 amino acids. Germline V gives CDR1 MDHEN, CDR2 SYDVKM. J gave up 3 bases and V 4 bases, and 6 bases lay outside the gene matches. For the CDR3, the DNA is TGTGCCAGCAGTTCACAGGGGGCTGGAGACACTGAAGCTTTCTTT. It specifies CASSSQGAGDTEAFF.

This clone occurred a few times. This sequence joins TRBV6-6 and TRBJ1-2, with 8 bases aligning to TRBD1. Germline CDR1 is MNHNY and CDR2 is SVGAGI (reference sequence). Trimming at V came to 7 bases and at J to 6 bases, leaving 4 bases not matched to a gene. The CDR3 consists of 12 residues. CDR3 bases: TGTGCCAGCACCCCGGACAGGGATGGCTACACCTTC. Its protein is CASTPDRDGYTF.

J is TRBJ1-5 and V is TRBV2; D is possibly TRBD1 (6 bases). The CDR3 sequence is 14 residues long. V lost 3 bases, J lost 5 bases, and 11 bases lay in between. The germline V gene encodes CDR1 SNHLY and CDR2 FYNNEI. The CDR3 loop reads CASSESQGYQPQHF. Here the CDR3 DNA reads TGTGCCAGCAGTGAGAGTCAGGGGTATCAGCCCCAGCATTTT.

The gene calls are TRBV4-1 and TRBJ2-5; the D gene is possibly TRBD1 (6 bases). CDR1 and CDR2 from the germline V gene are MGHRA and YSYEKL. Trimming cost V 4 bases and J 7 bases, with 13 bases left between them. The CDR3 consists of 13 residues. This CDR3 is CASSPLRGGTQYF. The CDR3 DNA is TGCGCCAGCAGCCCCCTCAGGGGTGGGACCCAGTACTTC.

The count of this clone is one. The same CDR3 arises from other DNA sequences in this sample as well. For the CDR3, the DNA is TGTGCCAGCAGTTACTCCAGGGTCTACAATGAGCAGTTCTTC. Protein product: CASSYSRVYNEQFF. This chain uses TRBV6-6 with TRBJ2-1; D might be TRBD1 (5 bases). This CDR3 contains 14 residues. V was shortened by 0 bases and J by 3 bases, with 6 bases between the two germline ends. Germline-derived CDR1 and CDR2 are MNHNY and SVGAGI (reference sequence).

This clone was seen a few times. The CDR3 DNA sequence: TGTGCCAGCACCGGGGGGTTGGAGACTGAAGCTTTCTTT. Translated, it gives CASTGGLETEAFF. The chain couples TRBV28 to TRBJ1-1, with D possibly matching TRBD1 (5 bases). V lost 7 bases and J lost 5, with 14 bases in between. Germline V CDR1 and CDR2: MDHEN, SYDVKM. The CDR3 is 13 residues long.

The CDR3 protein is CASSTPGGGRRSPLHF. The CDR3 DNA reads as TGTGCCAGTAGTACCCCAGGGGGCGGCCGGAGGTCACCCCTCCACTTT. The chain uses TRBV19 and TRBJ1-6, with 8 positions matching TRBD1. CDR3 length equals 16 residues. V dropped 4 bases and J dropped 10; count of bases not matched to a gene: 12. From germline, CDR1 is LNHDA and CDR2 SQIVND (reference sequence).

The chain couples TRBV7-2 to TRBJ2-1; no clear D gene. The CDR3 has 15 amino acids. Germline V gives CDR1 SGHTA, CDR2 FQGNSA. V was clipped by 5 bases and J by 8 bases, with 19 bases between them. DNA for the CDR3: TGTGCCAGCAGCCCCGGCTGGGCAGGCGCCGATGAGCAGTTCTTC. It encodes CASSPGWAGADEQFF. The full variable domain, rest sourced from reference TRBV7-2 and TRBJ2-1, is GAGVSQSPSNKVTEKGKDVELRCDPISGHTALYWYRQSLGQGLEFLIYFQGNSAPDKSGLPSDRFSAERTGGSVSTLTIQRTQQEDSAVYLCASSPGWAGADEQFFGPGTRLTVL.

The chain joins TRBV7-3 to TRBJ2-2; the D gene is possibly TRBD1 (5 bases). This CDR3 region has 15 residues. In germline, CDR1 is SGHTA, CDR2 FQGTGA. Trimming shortened V by 2 bases and J by 4 bases, and 11 bases separated the two germline ends. As DNA, the CDR3 is TGTGCCAGCAGCTTATTAGGCCAGGGCACCGGGGAGCTGTTTTTT. Translated: CASSLLGQGTGELFF.

In DNA, the CDR3 is TGTGCCGCGAAGGGGGTTTTTAGGACGGGGGAGCTGTTTTTT. This encodes CAAKGVFRTGELFF. V gene TRBV10-3 combines with J gene TRBJ2-2; D is perhaps TRBD1 (6 bases). This CDR3 has 14 residues. Germline V CDR1 and CDR2: ENHRY, SYGVKD. V lost 11 bases and J 8 bases, leaving 21 bases between the germline ends.

The chain links TRBV10-2 to TRBJ1-5; a possible D gene is TRBD1 (5 bases). The V and J ends lost 5 bases and 6 bases respectively, with 17 bases between them. Germline CDR1 reads WSHSY; CDR2 reads SAAADI. The CDR3 sequence is 15 residues long. This CDR3 is CASSPPPGNGQPQHF. In DNA, the CDR3 is TGCGCCAGCAGTCCACCACCAGGGAACGGTCAGCCCCAGCATTTT.

The gene calls are TRBV7-2 and TRBJ2-5, with 7 positions matching TRBD1. Germline-derived CDR1 and CDR2 are SGHTA and FQGNSA. The CDR3 covers 15 residues. With 0 bases clipped from V and 2 bases from J, the junction kept 3 bases outside the gene matches. In DNA, the CDR3 is TGTGCCAGCAGCTTAGCGCTGGGACAGCAAGAGACCCAGTACTTC. Amino acid sequence: CASSLALGQQETQYF.

The chain uses TRBV12-3 or TRBV12-4 and TRBJ1-5; 7 bases fit TRBD1. Trimming cost V 5 bases and J 7 bases; bases outside gene matches: 5. The CDR3 runs 13 residues. This CDR3 is CASSASQGQPQHF. CDR3 nucleotide sequence: TGTGCCAGCAGTGCCTCACAGGGGCAGCCCCAGCATTTT.

The CDR3 DNA reads as TGTGCCAGCAGTGAACTGATCCTTGGGCGGGCCCCCTACAATGAGCAGTTCTTC. Its translation: CASSELILGRAPYNEQFF. The chain combines TRBV25-1 with TRBJ2-1, with a tentative D call TRBD2 (5 bases). V was trimmed by 2 bases and J by 2 bases, leaving 19 bases between them. From germline, CDR1 is MGHDK and CDR2 SYGVNS. There are 18 residues in the CDR3.